A single sample is the source of the 25 T cell receptor beta chains below, sequenced in a study of T cell changes during pregnancy in multiple sclerosis. Assay: immunoSEQ multiplex PCR; the TCRdb copy retains only in-frame clones and omits some. The sample holds 45,000 to 70,000 clones; 90% to 95% are singletons and the top ten take 0.15% to 0.2%. Sequenced material: CD4+ T cells from peripheral blood mononuclear cells, taken in the second trimester of pregnancy. These receptors originate from a female donor with multiple sclerosis, enrolled in a pregnancy study.

The chain joins TRBV30 to TRBJ1-6; TRBD1 matches 7 bases. V shed 2 bases and J 5 bases; nucleotides not matched to a gene: 3. There are 14 residues in the CDR3. The germline V gene encodes CDR1 GTSNPN and CDR2 SVGIG (reference sequence). The DNA for the CDR3 is TGTGCCTGGAGTATCGGGACAGATAATTCACCCCTCCACTTT. The encoded protein is CAWSIGTDNSPLHF.

This chain joins TRBV18 and TRBJ1-1; 8 nucleotides align to TRBD1. This CDR3 is 14 amino acids long. V shed 5 bases and J 3 bases; nucleotides not matched to a gene: 5. Germline values: CDR1 KGHSH, CDR2 LQKENI. The CDR3 spells CASSGQGGYTEAFF. CDR3 DNA: TGTGCCAGCTCAGGACAGGGTGGGTACACTGAAGCTTTCTTT. Using reference TRBV18 and TRBJ1-1 for the parts outside the CDR3, the full variable domain is NAGVMQNPRHLVRRRGQEARLRCSPMKGHSHVYWYRQLPEEGLKFMVYLQKENIIDESGMPKERFSAEFPKEGPSILRIQQVVRGDSAAYFCASSGQGGYTEAFFGQGTRLTVV.

This clone has just one count. This sequence joins TRBV7-3 and TRBJ2-1, with D perhaps TRBD2 (6 bases). The CDR3 is made up of 15 amino acids. Germline V gene lookup returns CDR1 SGHTA and CDR2 FQGTGA. With 5 bases removed from V and 7 bases from J, the gap between germline ends came to 18 bases. Written as DNA, the CDR3 is TGTGCCAGCAGCATGAGTGGTGCTCGGGGGAATGAGCAGTTCTTC. This translates into CASSMSGARGNEQFF.

The chain combines TRBV7-8 with TRBJ2-2, with D possibly being TRBD2 (5 bases). Germline loops: CDR1 SGHVS, CDR2 FQNEAQ. The ends were cut back, 3 bases at V and 7 bases at J, with 9 bases in the middle. CDR3 length equals 13 residues. This CDR3 is CASSLDRGGELFF. The CDR3, as DNA: TGTGCCAGCAGCTTGGACCGGGGCGGGGAGCTGTTTTTT.

The chain couples TRBV27 to TRBJ1-2, with unresolved D. The CDR3 runs 14 residues. With 4 bases removed from V and 0 bases from J, the gap between germline ends came to 9 bases. Germline CDR1 is MNHEY and CDR2 is SMNVEV (reference sequence). The DNA for the CDR3 is TGTGCCAGCAGTTCTTTACTTGCTAACTATGGCTACACCTTC. Translated: CASSSLLANYGYTF.

The chain has TRBV7-3 and TRBJ2-7; TRBD1 matches 8 bases. The CDR3 has 14 amino acids. In germline, CDR1 is SGHTA, CDR2 FQGTGA. V gave up 6 bases and J gave up 1 base; unmatched junction bases: 5. CDR3 DNA: TGTGCCAGCAGTAGGGACAGGCTTTCCTACGAGCAGTACTTC. This encodes CASSRDRLSYEQYF.

This rearrangement joins TRBV6-1 to TRBJ1-1, with D perhaps matching TRBD1 (6 bases). Germline V gene sequence: CDR1 MNHNS, CDR2 SASEGT. The CDR3 covers 14 residues. V lost 3 bases to trimming and J lost 1 base, with 9 bases between them. The CDR3 DNA reads TGTGCCAGCAGTGAGGGGGCCCAGAACACTGAAGCTTTCTTT. Translating it yields CASSEGAQNTEAFF.

This chain connects TRBV18 to TRBJ1-6; D is possibly TRBD1 (6 bases). V lost 3 bases and J lost 4, with 16 bases in between. CDR1 is KGHSH, CDR2 LQKENI, per germline. CDR3 size: 17 residues. CDR3 amino acids: CASSPDGQKSYNSPLHF. DNA of the CDR3: TGTGCCAGCTCACCGGATGGACAGAAGTCTTATAATTCACCCCTCCACTTT.

J is TRBJ2-5 and V is TRBV6-6, with 7 bases matching TRBD2. CDR3 length: 14 amino acids. With 2 bases clipped from V and 4 bases from J, the junction kept 4 bases outside the gene matches. Per the germline V gene, CDR1 is MNHNY and CDR2 is SVGAGI (reference sequence). CDR3: CASSYVGEGETQYF. CDR3 DNA sequence: TGTGCCAGCAGTTACGTTGGGGAGGGAGAGACCCAGTACTTC.

The chain employs TRBV9 and TRBJ2-5, with 10 positions matching TRBD2. The CDR3 runs to 16 residues. The germline CDR1 and CDR2 sequences are SGDLS and YYNGEE. Trimming removed 4 bases from V and 6 bases from J; junction bases left unmatched: 12. CDR3: CASSPAAGLARQTQYF. CDR3 bases: TGTGCCAGCAGCCCAGCTGCGGGACTAGCGAGGCAGACCCAGTACTTC.

DNA for the CDR3: TGTGCCAGCAGCTTGATCCCGAGCGGGGGGGCGGAGACCCAGTACTTC. This translates into CASSLIPSGGAETQYF. The rearrangement joins TRBV5-4 to TRBJ2-5; 10 nucleotides line up with TRBD2. The CDR3 contains 16 residues. The V and J ends lost 1 base and 5 bases, in that order; junction bases with no gene match: 8. From germline, CDR1 is SGHNT and CDR2 YYREEE (reference sequence).

This clone came up once. This sequence joins TRBV5-4 and TRBJ1-1; D possibly corresponds to TRBD1 (5 bases). The V gene lost 5 bases and the J gene lost 2 bases, with 16 bases spanning the gap. The CDR3 length is 15 residues. Germline lookup yields CDR1 SGHNT and CDR2 YYREEE (reference sequence). CDR3 bases: TGTGCCAGCAGGTGGGGGGGAGCTTCAAACACTGAAGCTTTCTTT. It codes for CASRWGGASNTEAFF.

The V call is TRBV2, the J call TRBJ2-1; TRBD2 aligns across 8 bases. With 2 bases clipped from V and 4 bases from J, the junction kept 4 bases outside the gene matches. From germline, CDR1 is SNHLY and CDR2 FYNNEI. The CDR3 runs 15 residues. In DNA, the CDR3 is TGTGCCAGCAGTGAAAAGCGGGAGAGGTACAATGAGCAGTTCTTC. It yields the protein CASSEKRERYNEQFF.

The chain is built from TRBV27 and TRBJ2-2; 8 bases agree with TRBD1. V lost 6 bases to trimming and J lost 4 bases; unmatched junction nucleotides: 7. CDR3 length: 15 amino acids. Germline V gene lookup returns CDR1 MNHEY and CDR2 SMNVEV (reference sequence). CDR3 amino acids: CASSLSGGGTGELFF. CDR3 sequence (DNA): TGTGCCAGCAGCCTGTCAGGGGGCGGCACCGGGGAGCTGTTTTTT.

The DNA for the CDR3 is TGTGCCAGTAGTCTGACTAGCGGGTTCTACAATGAGCAGTTCTTC. Protein sequence: CASSLTSGFYNEQFF. The J gene is TRBJ2-1, the V gene TRBV19, with 10 bases matching TRBD2. Germline CDR1 is LNHDA and CDR2 is SQIVND (reference sequence). The CDR3 sequence is 15 residues long. V gave up 5 bases and J gave up 3 bases; unmatched junction bases: 4.

CDR3 bases: TGTGCCAGCAGCGTTGGGGGCAGTGCCTCCTACGAGCAGTACTTC. Translating it yields CASSVGGSASYEQYF. The rearrangement links TRBV9 to TRBJ2-7; weak D call: TRBD1 (6 bases). Between the trimmed V and J ends, which lost 2 bases and 0 bases, there was a span of 12 bases. Per germline, CDR1 SGDLS and CDR2 YYNGEE. The CDR3 is 15 residues long.

This clone appeared a single time. The chain joins TRBV19 to TRBJ1-5; TRBD1 is a possible D gene (6 bases). V lost 4 bases and J 5 bases, leaving 18 bases between the germline ends. Germline CDR1 and CDR2: LNHDA and SQIVND (reference sequence). The length of the CDR3 is 16 residues. The CDR3 sequence: CASSRGRTRVYQPQHF. In DNA, the CDR3 is TGTGCCAGTAGTAGGGGGCGCACACGCGTTTATCAGCCCCAGCATTTT.

The chain combines TRBV30 with TRBJ2-7; the D gene is possibly TRBD1 (6 bases). V shed 4 bases and J shed 2 bases, with 12 bases lying between them. The CDR3 totals 13 residues. Germline values: CDR1 GTSNPN, CDR2 SVGIG (reference sequence). This CDR3 reads CAWTTGVAYEQYF. DNA of the CDR3: TGTGCCTGGACGACAGGAGTAGCCTACGAGCAGTACTTC.

This clone was counted a single time. The rearrangement uses TRBV5-1 and TRBJ2-5; D call uncertain. CDR1 and CDR2 (germline): SGHRS, YFSETQ. There are 11 residues in the CDR3. V was shortened by 4 bases and J by 3 bases, with 4 bases between the two germline ends. Here the CDR3 reads CASSLKETQYF. CDR3 coding DNA: TGCGCCAGCAGCCTTAAAGAGACCCAGTACTTC.

The chain recombines TRBV28 with TRBJ1-1, with TRBD1 matching over 8 bases. The germline V gene encodes CDR1 MDHEN and CDR2 SYDVKM. The V and J ends lost 6 bases and 9 bases, in that order; junction bases with no gene match: 9. This CDR3 region has 13 residues. The CDR3 loop is CASSSGGQRQAFF. As DNA, the CDR3 is TGTGCCAGCAGCTCAGGGGGCCAGCGGCAAGCTTTCTTT.

The chain employs TRBV6-1 and TRBJ1-2; TRBD1 agrees at 11 bases. Germline CDR1 and CDR2: MNHNS and SASEGT. The CDR3 is made up of 16 amino acids. V dropped 3 bases and J dropped 2; count of bases not matched to a gene: 5. CDR3 residues: CASSEDRGLINYGYTF. The CDR3 DNA follows: TGTGCCAGCAGTGAGGACAGGGGGCTGATCAACTATGGCTACACCTTC.

The chain links TRBV5-6 to TRBJ1-4; D is unclear. The CDR3 extends over 15 amino acids. Germline V gene data show CDR1 as SGHDT and CDR2 as YYEEEE. Trimming pared 0 bases from V and 3 bases from J, leaving 9 bases between. The CDR3 DNA sequence: TGTGCCAGCAGCTTGGTGGCAGAAGCTAATGAAAAACTGTTTTTT. Its translation: CASSLVAEANEKLFF.

The CDR3 loop is CASSLGETQYF. Written as DNA, the CDR3 is TGTGCCAGCTCACTCGGAGAGACCCAGTACTTC. The V gene is TRBV18, the J gene TRBJ2-5, with D unresolved. Germline V gene lookup returns CDR1 KGHSH and CDR2 LQKENI. V was pared by 4 bases and J by 4 bases, with 4 bases between. The CDR3 covers 11 residues.

This rearrangement joins TRBV7-3 to TRBJ2-7; 7 bases are a match to TRBD2. CDR1 and CDR2 from the germline V gene are SGHTA and FQGTGA. The ends lost 0 bases at V and 2 bases at J; junction bases unmatched: 4. The CDR3 is 15 residues long. In DNA form, the CDR3 reads TGTGCCAGCAGCTTAACGGCGGGGGTACCCTACGAGCAGTACTTC. It yields the protein CASSLTAGVPYEQYF.

The rearrangement uses TRBV27 and TRBJ1-3, with 9 nucleotides matching TRBD1. Germline V gene sequence: CDR1 MNHEY, CDR2 SMNVEV (reference sequence). CDR3 length: 16 residues. V trimming: 5 bases; J trimming: 3 bases; junction bases outside the gene matches: 8. The CDR3 DNA is TGTGCCAGCAGTCCCTTACGGACAGGGGTTGGAAACACCATATATTTT. It translates to CASSPLRTGVGNTIYF.